These 18 T cell receptor beta chains came from one sample sequenced in a study of blood T cells in healthy people across ages. A second 7 to 11 cycle PCR used barcoded and J-beta primers. TCRdb re-called the 5' RACE reads through MiXCR, storing one row per CDR3 protein. This sample has 1.5 million to 2 million distinct CDR3 sequences; approximately 30% occur once, and the top ten carry about 8%. Input material: blood. All receptors derive from a woman aged 25 to 39 in good health.

This clonotype was counted a few times. The chain is built from TRBV7-2 and TRBJ2-4, with 7 bases identical to TRBD2. The better agreement between TRBJ2-7 and the DNA end casts doubt on the J call. Germline V gives CDR1 SGHTA, CDR2 FQGNSA. The CDR3 contains 12 residues. The CDR3 loop reads CASNRGVDEQYF. CDR3 sequence (DNA): TGTGCCAGCAACCGGGGGGTCGACGAGCAGTACTTC.

This clonotype was detected only a few times. Its ends do not fully match the called genes, so a read error is possible. The V call is TRBV5-1, the J call TRBJ1-2; possibly TRBD1 for D (5 bases). The length of the CDR3 is 14 residues. CDR1 SGHRS and CDR2 YFSETQ come from the germline V gene. The CDR3 is CVSSYSQGDYGYTF. Written as DNA, the CDR3 is TGCGTCAGCAGCTATTCACAAGGGGACTATGGCTACACCTTC.

The chain uses TRBV18 and TRBJ1-4; unclear D gene. The CDR3 loop spans 14 amino acids. Trimming took off 6 bases at V and 7 bases at J, with 15 bases between the two ends. Germline lookup yields CDR1 KGHSH and CDR2 LQKENI. CDR3 loop: CASSAGSLAEKLFF. In DNA form, the CDR3 reads TGTGCCAGCTCGGCCGGGTCGTTGGCTGAAAAACTGTTTTTT.

This clonotype came up a few times. CDR3 nucleotide sequence: TGCAGTGCTCCTAGACAGAGCTTCTACAATGAGCAGTTCTTC. This translates into CSAPRQSFYNEQFF. V and J are TRBV20-1 and TRBJ2-1, with D perhaps matching TRBD1 (5 bases). CDR3 length equals 14 residues. V was clipped by 5 bases and J by 3 bases, with 14 bases between them. CDR1 is DFQATT, CDR2 SNEGSKA, per germline (reference sequence).

This clonotype appeared a few times. A read error may produce the germline difference seen at one junction end. This chain joins TRBV12-3 or TRBV12-4 and TRBJ2-1; 14 bases are shared with TRBD2. There are 17 residues in the CDR3. The CDR3 DNA sequence: TGTGCCGGCAGCCCGAGTTGGGGGACTAGCGGGAGTACTGAGCAGTTCTTC. Amino acid sequence: CAGSPSWGTSGSTEQFF.

The chain combines TRBV7-6 with TRBJ2-6; D is undetermined. Trimming took off 0 bases at V and 0 bases at J, with 15 bases between the two ends. The CDR3 has 19 amino acids. Germline V CDR1 and CDR2: SGHVS, FNYEAQ. CDR3 bases: TGTGCCAGCAGCTTAGCGATGTCCGAGTTCAGCTCTGGGGCCAACGTCCTGACTTTC. Residues: CASSLAMSEFSSGANVLTF.

The sample holds one count of this clonotype. An end of the junction differs from the germline gene, which may be a read error. The chain couples TRBV6-2 or TRBV6-3 to TRBJ2-7; no clear D gene. CDR3 length equals 13 residues. In germline, CDR1 is MNHEY, CDR2 SVGEGT. This chain's CDR3 is CTSSSGFGVEQYF. The CDR3 bases are TGTACCAGCAGTTCTGGGTTTGGGGTCGAGCAGTACTTC.

This chain joins TRBV29-1 and TRBJ2-1; 9 nucleotides agree with TRBD1. From germline, CDR1 is SQVTM and CDR2 ANQGSEA. The CDR3 sequence is 14 residues long. J lost 6 bases, V lost 5 bases, and 8 bases had no gene match. The CDR3 spells CSVSGGQGGNEQFF. DNA of the CDR3: TGCAGCGTTTCAGGGGGACAGGGTGGCAATGAGCAGTTCTTC.

The chain carries TRBV19 and TRBJ2-1, with D possibly matching TRBD2 (6 bases). The CDR3 is 13 residues long. Germline assignment: CDR1 LNHDA and CDR2 SQIVND (reference sequence). The ends were cut back, 5 bases at V and 6 bases at J, with 11 bases in the middle. Here the CDR3 DNA reads TGTGCCAGTAGTCCCTACGGGGGCAATGAGCAGTTCTTC. It encodes CASSPYGGNEQFF.

This clonotype was seen more than once but under ten times. In DNA form, the CDR3 reads TGTGCCAGCAGCCAACACGACAGGGCGTACGAGCAGTACTTC. It encodes CASSQHDRAYEQYF. This chain connects TRBV3-1 to TRBJ2-4, with 7 bases identical to TRBD1. The tail of the sequence fits TRBJ2-7 better, so the J call may be wrong. This CDR3 has 14 residues. Germline assignment: CDR1 LGHDT and CDR2 YNNKEL (reference sequence).

This clonotype was observed at least ten times. V is TRBV6-5 and J is TRBJ2-5; D is possibly TRBD1 (5 bases). The germline V gene encodes CDR1 MNHEY and CDR2 SVGAGI. With 4 bases removed from V and 5 bases from J, the gap between germline ends came to 11 bases. This CDR3 comprises 13 residues. The CDR3 here is CASSSRKGETQYF. The CDR3 DNA is TGTGCCAGCAGTTCACGCAAGGGGGAGACCCAGTACTTC.

This clonotype was counted ten times or more. This CDR3 reads CASSLRGGPTTYEQYF. In DNA, the CDR3 is TGTGCCAGCAGTCTTCGGGGGGGACCAACCACCTACGAGCAGTACTTC. V usage is TRBV13 and J usage is TRBJ2-7, with 8 bases aligning to TRBD2. The V gene end was trimmed by 6 bases and the J gene end by 2 bases; junction bases not matched to a gene: 12. Germline loops: CDR1 PRHDT, CDR2 FYEKMQ (reference sequence). The CDR3 covers 16 residues. Based on the CDR3 plus reference TRBV13 and TRBJ2-7, the full variable domain is AAGVIQSPRHLIKEKRETATLKCYPIPRHDTVYWYQQGPGQDPQFLISFYEKMQSDKGSIPDRFSAQQFSDYHSELNMSSLELGDSALYFCASSLRGGPTTYEQYFGPGTRLTVT.

The DNA of the CDR3 is TGTGCCAGCTCACCGGCTCCCGGGACAGCAGAGACCCAGTACTTC. It specifies CASSPAPGTAETQYF. V is TRBV18 and J is TRBJ2-5, with 7 bases that match TRBD1. CDR3 length: 15 residues. The germline gives CDR1 KGHSH, CDR2 LQKENI. V lost 3 bases to trimming and J lost 4 bases; unmatched junction nucleotides: 8.

The rearrangement joins TRBV3-1 to TRBJ2-1; D perhaps matches TRBD2 (6 bases). Germline V gene sequence: CDR1 LGHDT, CDR2 YNNKEL (reference sequence). V lost 6 bases, J lost 0 bases, and 12 bases lay in between. CDR3 length: 15 residues. The CDR3 nucleotides read TGTGCCAGCAGACCGCGGGGTAGCTCCTACAATGAGCAGTTCTTC. Its translation: CASRPRGSSYNEQFF.

The V call is TRBV12-3 or TRBV12-4, the J call TRBJ2-7, with D hard to call. There are 14 residues in the CDR3. V was shortened by 2 bases and J by 6 bases, with 14 bases between the two germline ends. The DNA for the CDR3 is TGTGCCAGCAGTTTAACCGGGTCTTCTAGCGAGCAGTACTTC. Protein: CASSLTGSSSEQYF.

This chain connects TRBV7-9 to TRBJ2-7, with D uncertain. V lost 4 bases to trimming and J lost 7 bases, with 8 bases between them. The germline V gene encodes CDR1 SEHNR and CDR2 FQNEAQ (reference sequence). This CDR3 is built from 11 residues. The CDR3 DNA sequence: TGTGCCAGCAGCTCACTAACGGAGCAGTACTTC. Translating it yields CASSSLTEQYF.

This clonotype was counted between two and nine times. The V and J genes are TRBV28 and TRBJ2-1; 7 bases map to TRBD1. V dropped 5 bases and J dropped 7; count of bases not matched to a gene: 8. Germline V gene lookup returns CDR1 MDHEN and CDR2 SYDVKM. The CDR3 is 14 residues long. The CDR3 spells CASSEDRVMNEQFF. CDR3 DNA: TGTGCCAGCAGTGAAGACAGGGTAATGAATGAGCAGTTCTTC.

As regards this clonotype: A read error may explain this, as a much larger clone is one base away. The chain combines TRBV30 with TRBJ1-2, with D possibly TRBD1 on 5 matching bases. Germline assignment: CDR1 GTSNPN and CDR2 SVGIG (reference sequence). This CDR3 is built from 11 residues. V lost 4 bases, J lost 6 bases, and 9 bases lay in between. The CDR3 DNA is TGTGCCTGGACAGGGAACCATGGCTACACCTTC. It translates to CAWTGNHGYTF. Looking up the rest from reference TRBV30 and TRBJ1-2 gives the full variable domain: SQTIHQWPATLVQPVGSPLSLECTVEGTSNPNLYWYRQAAGRGLQLLFYSVGIGQISSEVPQNLSASRPQDRQFILSSKKLLLSDSGFYLCAWTGNHGYTFGSGTRLTVV.